The entry below describes one TCR beta chain. What it recognizes is unknown. This sample was taken from a study of T-cell reconstitution after alpha-beta-depleted transplantation in children. Study-level points and caveats: About two months after transplant, alpha-beta T cells reportedly came from several hundred expanded graft clones.

V lost 3 bases, J lost 8 bases, and 19 bases lay in between. The germline V gene encodes CDR1 ENHRY and CDR2 SYGVKD. The CDR3 totals 15 residues. It was with unique molecular identifiers that the TCRbeta library was prepared. Using its own MiXCR run on the PCR reads, TCRdb lists one record per CDR3 protein. The profile shows 550,000 to 600,000 distinct CDR3 sequences, more than 20% of them singletons. This TCR derives from a boy under two years old who had a stem cell transplant for acute myeloid leukemia, so the T cells may come from the graft donor. The rearrangement links TRBV10-3 to TRBJ1-1; D gene unclear. The sequencing here drew on PBMCs, mostly from graft donor cells, taken 360 days after TCRalphabeta/CD19-depleted stem cell transplant. The CDR3 sequence: CAISDWSSGGGEAFF. For the CDR3, the DNA is TGTGCCATCAGTGATTGGAGCTCCGGAGGCGGAGAAGCTTTCTTT.